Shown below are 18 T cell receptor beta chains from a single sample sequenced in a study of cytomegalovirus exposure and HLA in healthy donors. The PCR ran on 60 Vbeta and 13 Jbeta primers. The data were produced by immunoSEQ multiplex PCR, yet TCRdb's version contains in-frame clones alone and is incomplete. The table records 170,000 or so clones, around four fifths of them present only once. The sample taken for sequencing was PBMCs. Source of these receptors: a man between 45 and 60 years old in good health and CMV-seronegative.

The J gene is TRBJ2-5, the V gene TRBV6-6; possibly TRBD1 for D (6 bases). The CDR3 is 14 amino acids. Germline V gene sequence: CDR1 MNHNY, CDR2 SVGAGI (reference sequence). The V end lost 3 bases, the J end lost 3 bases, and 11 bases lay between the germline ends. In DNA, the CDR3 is TGTGCCAGCAGTTATCACAGGGCCGAAGAGACCCAGTACTTC. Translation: CASSYHRAEETQYF.

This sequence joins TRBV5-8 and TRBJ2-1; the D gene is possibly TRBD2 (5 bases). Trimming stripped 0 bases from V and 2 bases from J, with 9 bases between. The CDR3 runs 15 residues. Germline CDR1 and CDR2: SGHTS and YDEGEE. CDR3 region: CASSLAPGAYNEQFF. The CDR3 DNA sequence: TGTGCCAGCAGCTTGGCTCCCGGGGCCTACAATGAGCAGTTCTTC.

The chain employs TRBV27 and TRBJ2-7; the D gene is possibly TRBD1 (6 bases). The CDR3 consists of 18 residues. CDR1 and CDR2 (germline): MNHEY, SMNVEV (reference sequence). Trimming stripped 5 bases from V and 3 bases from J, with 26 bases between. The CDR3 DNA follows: TGTGCCAGCAGTATCTTCCGGGACAAGAGGATAGGGCTCTACGAGCAGTACTTC. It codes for CASSIFRDKRIGLYEQYF.

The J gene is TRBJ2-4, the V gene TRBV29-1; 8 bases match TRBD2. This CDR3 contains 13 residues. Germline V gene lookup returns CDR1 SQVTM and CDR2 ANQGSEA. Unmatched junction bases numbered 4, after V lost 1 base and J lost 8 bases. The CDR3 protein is CSVEGTSSDIQYF. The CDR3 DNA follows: TGCAGCGTTGAAGGGACTAGCAGCGACATTCAGTACTTC. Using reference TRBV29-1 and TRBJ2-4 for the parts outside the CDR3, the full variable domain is SAVISQKPSRDICQRGTSLTIQCQVDSQVTMMFWYRQQPGQSLTLIATANQGSEATYESGFVIDKFPISRPNLTFSTLTVSNMSPEDSSIYLCSVEGTSSDIQYFGAGTRLSVL.

The CDR3 nucleotides read TGTGCCAGCAGCCAAGCGGGGGCAACTAATGAAAAACTGTTTTTT. Protein sequence: CASSQAGATNEKLFF. The V and J genes are TRBV4-2 and TRBJ1-4; D perhaps matches TRBD1 (5 bases). CDR1 is LGHNA and CDR2 is YNFKEQ in the germline V gene. The CDR3 spans 15 residues. The V and J ends lost 1 base and 0 bases respectively, with 6 bases between them.

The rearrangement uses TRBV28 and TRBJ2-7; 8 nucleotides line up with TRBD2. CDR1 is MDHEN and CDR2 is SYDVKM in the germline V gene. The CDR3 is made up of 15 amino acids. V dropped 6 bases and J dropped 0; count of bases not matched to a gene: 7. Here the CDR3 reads CASRRGGVSSYEQYF. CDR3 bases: TGTGCCAGCAGACGGGGGGGCGTGAGCTCCTACGAGCAGTACTTC.

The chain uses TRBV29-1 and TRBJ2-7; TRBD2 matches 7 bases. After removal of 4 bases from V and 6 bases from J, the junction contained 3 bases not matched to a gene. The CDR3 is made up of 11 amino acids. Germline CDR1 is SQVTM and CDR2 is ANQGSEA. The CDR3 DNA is TGCAGCGTTGCTCGCGGGAGCGAGCAGTACTTC. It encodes CSVARGSEQYF.

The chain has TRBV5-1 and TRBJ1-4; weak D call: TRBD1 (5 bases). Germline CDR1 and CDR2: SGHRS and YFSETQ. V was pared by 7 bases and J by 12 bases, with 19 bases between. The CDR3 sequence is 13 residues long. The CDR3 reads CASGQGERGELFF. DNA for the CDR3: TGCGCCAGCGGCCAGGGTGAGAGAGGTGAACTGTTTTTT.

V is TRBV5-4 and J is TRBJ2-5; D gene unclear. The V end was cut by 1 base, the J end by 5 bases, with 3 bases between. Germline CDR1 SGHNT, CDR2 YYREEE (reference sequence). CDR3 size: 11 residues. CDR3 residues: CASSLQETQYF. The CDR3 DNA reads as TGTGCCAGCAGCTTGCAGGAGACCCAGTACTTC.

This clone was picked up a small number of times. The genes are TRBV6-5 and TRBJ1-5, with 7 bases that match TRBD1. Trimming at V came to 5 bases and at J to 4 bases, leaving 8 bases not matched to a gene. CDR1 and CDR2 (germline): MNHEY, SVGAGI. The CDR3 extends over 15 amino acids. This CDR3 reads CASSTHRGTNQPQHF. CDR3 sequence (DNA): TGTGCCAGCAGTACCCACAGGGGCACTAATCAGCCCCAGCATTTT.

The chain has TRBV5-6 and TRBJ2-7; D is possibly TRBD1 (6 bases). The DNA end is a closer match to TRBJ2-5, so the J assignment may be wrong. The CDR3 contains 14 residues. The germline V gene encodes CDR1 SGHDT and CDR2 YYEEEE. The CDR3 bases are TGTGCCAGCAGCGACGGACAGCCTGGAGAGACCCAGTACTTC. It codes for CASSDGQPGETQYF.

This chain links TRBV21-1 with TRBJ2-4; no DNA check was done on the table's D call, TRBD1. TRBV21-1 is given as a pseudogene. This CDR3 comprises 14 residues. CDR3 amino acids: CASSSDRLHFIQYF. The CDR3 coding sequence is TGTGCCAGCAGCTCCGACAGATTACATTTCATTCAGTACTTC.

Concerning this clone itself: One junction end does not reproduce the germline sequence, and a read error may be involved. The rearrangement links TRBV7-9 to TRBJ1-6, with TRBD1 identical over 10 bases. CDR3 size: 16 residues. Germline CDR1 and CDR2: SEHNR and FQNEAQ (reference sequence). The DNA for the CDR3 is TGTTCCAGCAGAACCGGGACAGGGGTTGATAATTCACCCCTCCACTTT. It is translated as CSSRTGTGVDNSPLHF. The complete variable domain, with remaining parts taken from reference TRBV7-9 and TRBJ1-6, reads DTGVSQNPRHKITKRGQNVTFRCDPISEHNRLYWYRQTLGQGPEFLTYFQNEAQLEKSRLLSDRFSAERPKGSFSTLEIQRTEQGDSAMYLCSSRTGTGVDNSPLHFGNGTRLTVT.

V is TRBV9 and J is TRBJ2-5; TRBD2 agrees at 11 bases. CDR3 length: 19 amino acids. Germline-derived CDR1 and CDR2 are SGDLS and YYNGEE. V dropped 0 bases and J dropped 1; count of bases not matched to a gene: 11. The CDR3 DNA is TGTGCCAGCAGCGTAGCTACCCCTAGCGGGGGGACCCTCCAAGAGACCCAGTACTTC. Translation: CASSVATPSGGTLQETQYF.

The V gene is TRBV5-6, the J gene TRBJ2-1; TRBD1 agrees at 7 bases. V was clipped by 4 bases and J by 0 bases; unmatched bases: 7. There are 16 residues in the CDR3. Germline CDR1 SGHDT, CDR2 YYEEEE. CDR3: CASSKTGTVSYNEQFF. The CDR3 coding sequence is TGTGCCAGCAGCAAGACCGGGACAGTCTCCTACAATGAGCAGTTCTTC.

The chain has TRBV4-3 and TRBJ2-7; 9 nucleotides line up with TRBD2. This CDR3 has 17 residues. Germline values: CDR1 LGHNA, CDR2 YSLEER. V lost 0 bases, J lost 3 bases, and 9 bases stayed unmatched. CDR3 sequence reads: CASSQDRGGRDLYEQYF. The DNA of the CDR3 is TGCGCCAGCAGCCAAGATCGGGGCGGGAGGGATCTCTACGAGCAGTACTTC.

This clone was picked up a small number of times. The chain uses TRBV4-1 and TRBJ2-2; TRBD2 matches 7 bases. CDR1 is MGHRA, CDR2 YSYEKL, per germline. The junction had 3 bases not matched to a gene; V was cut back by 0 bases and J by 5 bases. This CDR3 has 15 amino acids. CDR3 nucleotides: TGCGCCAGCAGCCAAGAAGGGAGGGTTACCGGGGAGCTGTTTTTT. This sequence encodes CASSQEGRVTGELFF.

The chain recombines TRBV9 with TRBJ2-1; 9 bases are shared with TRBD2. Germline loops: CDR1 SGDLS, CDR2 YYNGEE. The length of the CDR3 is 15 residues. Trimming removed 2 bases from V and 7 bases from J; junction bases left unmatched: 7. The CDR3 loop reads CASSVGRGGRNEQFF. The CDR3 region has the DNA TGTGCCAGCAGCGTGGGGCGGGGGGGCCGAAATGAGCAGTTCTTC.